This TCR beta chain is from a study of T cells in tumors after PD-1 blockade (dated by TCRdb to between 2018 and 2021). For the study in its entirety: Exclusion criteria were prior checkpoint blockade, use of systemic immunosuppressants, or recent radiotherapy or other anti-cancer therapy within 4 weeks. Paired single-cell RNA and TCR sequencing was performed on site-matched tumors from BCC or SCC patients before and after anti-PD-1 therapy. Treatment consisted of either cemiplimab 350 mg every 2 weeks or pembrolizumab 200 mg every 3 weeks. To compare clonotypes in blood and tumor, bulk TCR sequencing was done on nine to eleven peripheral blood samples taken from 4 or 5 patients. RECIST version 1.1 was used to assess clinical response. While on anti-PD-1 treatment, some of the patients also continued taking daily vismodegib 150 mg. On average, peripheral blood samples had 95,000 to 120,000 TCR templates (range 24,679-257,772) and 35,000 to 45,000 unique clonotypes.

Deep TCRbeta sequencing was performed with the immunoSEQ platform. The study's own analysis went as follows. Only productive rearrangements were exported from the immunoSEQ Analyzer for downstream analysis. T cell phenotypes were assigned to bulk TCRbeta clonotypes by matching the clonotypes to single-cell RNA+TCR-seq clones with the same TCRbeta sequence. Clone enrichment in tumor was calculated as tumor frequency divided by PBMC frequency from bulk TCR sequencing. GLIPH was used to sort TCRs into specificity groups, which are clusters of distinct TCRs that likely recognize common antigens through shared CDR3 motifs. TCRdb holds this immuneACCESS table with in-frame rearrangements only. Some clones are missing; in checked studies, unresolved V genes explain under half, and the rest has no known cause. V and J calls and clone size are those listed in that table; D and trimming were worked out from the DNA. The sample table holds about 63,000 clones, of which approximately 79% were seen once. The ten largest make up roughly 4.7% of the sample.

Overall results and qualifications from the work: Roughly 41% of tumor TCR clonotypes were detected in blood, and some novel exhausted tumor clones were observed in pre-treatment blood, which was taken as suggesting peripheral recruitment. The source of novel T cell clones was not identified and could include lymphoid organs or rare unexpanded clones within the tumor or its periphery.

According to the study, the label for this sample's time point signals: after anti-PD-1 therapy. For bulk TCRbeta sequencing, genomic DNA was extracted from tumor biopsies or peripheral blood, and input amounts ranged from 616 ng to 6,004 ng. All patients had histologically proven advanced or metastatic basal or squamous cell carcinoma and were poor candidates for surgical resection. Of the roughly 10 patients making up the basal cell carcinoma cohort, seven or eight underwent bulk tumor TCR sequencing. Comments on this clone: It lacks a known antigen. No base quality information exists; no much larger clone differs at one position.

Material: PBMCs, obtained after anti-PD-1 treatment. The TCR originated in a human donor with basal cell carcinoma.

Here is the DNA: TGCAGCGTAAGGACAGGGAAGAACACTGAAGCTTTCTTT. Its protein is CSVRTGKNTEAFF. Here the chain combines TRBV29-1 and TRBJ1-1; 8 middle bases align to TRBD1. As encoded in the germline V gene, CDR1 is SQVTM while CDR2 is ANQGSEA. The CDR3 sequence holds 13 residues, the cysteine and phenylalanine included. Only CDR3 DNA is held: 39 bases, read in frame from base 1. Here V drops 6 bases and J drops 1 base, and the junction holds 4 bases not matched to any gene.